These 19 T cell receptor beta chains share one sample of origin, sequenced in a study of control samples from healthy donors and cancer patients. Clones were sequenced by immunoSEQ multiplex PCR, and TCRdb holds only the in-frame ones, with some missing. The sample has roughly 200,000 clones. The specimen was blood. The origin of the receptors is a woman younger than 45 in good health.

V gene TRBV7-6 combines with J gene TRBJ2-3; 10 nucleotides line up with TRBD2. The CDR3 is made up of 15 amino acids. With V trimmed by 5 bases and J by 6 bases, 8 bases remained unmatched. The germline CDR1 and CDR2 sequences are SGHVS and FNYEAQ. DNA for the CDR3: TGTGCCAGCAGCCAAGAGGGGACTAGCGAGGATACGCAGTATTTT. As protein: CASSQEGTSEDTQYF.

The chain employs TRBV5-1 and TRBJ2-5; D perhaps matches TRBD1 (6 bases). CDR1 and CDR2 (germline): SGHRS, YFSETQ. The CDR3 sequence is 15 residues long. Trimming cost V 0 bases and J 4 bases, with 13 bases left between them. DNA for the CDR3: TGCGCCAGCAGCTTGGTAGCAGGGGTGGGAGAGACCCAGTACTTC. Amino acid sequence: CASSLVAGVGETQYF.

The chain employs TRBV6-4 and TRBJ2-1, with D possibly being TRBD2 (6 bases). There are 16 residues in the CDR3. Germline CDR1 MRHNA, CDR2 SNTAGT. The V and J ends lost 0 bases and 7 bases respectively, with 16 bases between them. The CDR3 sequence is CASSDSSRGIANEQFF. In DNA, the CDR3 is TGTGCCAGCAGTGACTCTTCACGGGGGATTGCAAATGAGCAGTTCTTC.

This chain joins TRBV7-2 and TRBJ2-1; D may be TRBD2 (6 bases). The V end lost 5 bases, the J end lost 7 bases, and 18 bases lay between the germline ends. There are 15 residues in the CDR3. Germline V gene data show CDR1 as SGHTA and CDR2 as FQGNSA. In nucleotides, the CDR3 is TGTGCCAGCAGCCCTCAGGAGGGCCTACTGAATGAGCAGTTCTTC. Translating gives CASSPQEGLLNEQFF.

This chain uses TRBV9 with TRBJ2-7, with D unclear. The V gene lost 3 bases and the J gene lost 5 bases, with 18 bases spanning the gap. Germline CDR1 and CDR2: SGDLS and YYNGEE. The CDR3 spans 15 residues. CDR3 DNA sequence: TGTGCCAGCAGCGCCACCTCTTCAACCATCCACGAGCAGTACTTC. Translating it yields CASSATSSTIHEQYF.

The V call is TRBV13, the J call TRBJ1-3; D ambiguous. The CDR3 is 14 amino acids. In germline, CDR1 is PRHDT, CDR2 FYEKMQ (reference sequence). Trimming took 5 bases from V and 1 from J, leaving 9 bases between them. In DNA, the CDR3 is TGTGCCAGCAGCCCGGTTGGATCTGGAAACACCATATATTTT. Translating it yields CASSPVGSGNTIYF.

The CDR3 region is CASTGGTGHGYTF. The CDR3 DNA is TGTGCCAGTACGGGCGGGACAGGGCATGGCTACACCTTC. V usage is TRBV19 and J usage is TRBJ1-2; 9 positions agree with TRBD1. J gave up 6 bases and V 7 bases, and 6 bases lay outside the gene matches. Germline assignment: CDR1 LNHDA and CDR2 SQIVND (reference sequence). The CDR3 contains 13 residues.

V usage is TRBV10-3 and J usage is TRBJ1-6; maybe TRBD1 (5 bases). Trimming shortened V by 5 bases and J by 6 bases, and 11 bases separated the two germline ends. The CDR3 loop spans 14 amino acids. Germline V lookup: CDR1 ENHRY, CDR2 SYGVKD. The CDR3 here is CAISRDGRNSPLHF. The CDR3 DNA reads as TGTGCCATCAGTCGGGACGGCCGTAATTCACCCCTCCACTTT.

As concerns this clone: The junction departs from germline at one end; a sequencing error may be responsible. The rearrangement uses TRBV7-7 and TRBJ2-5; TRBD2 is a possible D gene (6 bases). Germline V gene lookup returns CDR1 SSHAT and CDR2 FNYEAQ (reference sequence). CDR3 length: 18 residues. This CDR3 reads CASSLKPLAKKIGETQYF. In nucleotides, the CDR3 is TGTGCTAGCAGCTTGAAACCGCTAGCGAAAAAGATCGGGGAGACCCAGTACTTC.

Here the CDR3 DNA reads TGCGCCAGCAGCCGATACAGTAGACAAGAGACCCAGTACTTC. It specifies CASSRYSRQETQYF. The chain joins TRBV4-1 to TRBJ2-5; D ambiguous. The CDR3 totals 14 residues. The germline V gene encodes CDR1 MGHRA and CDR2 YSYEKL. The ends were cut back, 4 bases at V and 2 bases at J, with 11 bases in the middle.

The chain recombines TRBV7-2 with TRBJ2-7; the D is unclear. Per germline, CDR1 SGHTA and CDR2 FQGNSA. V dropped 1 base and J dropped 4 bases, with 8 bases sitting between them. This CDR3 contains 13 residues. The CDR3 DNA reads TGTGCCAGCAGCTTAGATTGGGGTTACGAGCAGTACTTC. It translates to CASSLDWGYEQYF.

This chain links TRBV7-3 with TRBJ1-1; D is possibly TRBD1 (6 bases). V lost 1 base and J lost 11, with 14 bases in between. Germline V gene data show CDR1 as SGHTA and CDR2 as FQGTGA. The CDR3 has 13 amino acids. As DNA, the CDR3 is TGTGCCAGCAGCTTAAGAGGGGGGAAAGAGGCTTTCTTT. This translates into CASSLRGGKEAFF.

In DNA form, the CDR3 reads TGTGCCAGCCAACGGCCCGAGTATAATTCACCCCTCCACTTT. Its translation is CASQRPEYNSPLHF. The V gene is TRBV28, the J gene TRBJ1-6, with D unresolved. This CDR3 has 14 residues. Looked up from germline, CDR1 is MDHEN and CDR2 is SYDVKM. Between the trimmed V and J ends, which lost 8 bases and 4 bases, there was a span of 12 bases.

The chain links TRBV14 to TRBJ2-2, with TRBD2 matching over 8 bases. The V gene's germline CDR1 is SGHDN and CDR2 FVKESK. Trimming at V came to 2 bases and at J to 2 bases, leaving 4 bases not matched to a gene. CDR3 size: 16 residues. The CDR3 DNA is TGTGCCAGCAGCCAATATAGCGGGGTTAACACCGGGGAGCTGTTTTTT. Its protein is CASSQYSGVNTGELFF.

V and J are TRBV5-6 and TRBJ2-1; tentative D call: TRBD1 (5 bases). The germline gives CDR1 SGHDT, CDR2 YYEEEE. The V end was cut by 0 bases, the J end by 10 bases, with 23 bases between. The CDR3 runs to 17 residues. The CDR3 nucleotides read TGTGCCAGCAGCTTGGTTGTACGGTTATCATCTCCAGGGGAGCAGTTCTTC. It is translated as CASSLVVRLSSPGEQFF. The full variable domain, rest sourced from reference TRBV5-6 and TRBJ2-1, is DAGVTQSPTHLIKTRGQQVTLRCSPKSGHDTVSWYQQALGQGPQFIFQYYEEEERQRGNFPDRFSGHQFPNYSSELNVNALLLGDSALYLCASSLVVRLSSPGEQFFGPGTRLTVL.

DNA of the CDR3: TGTGCCAGTAGTTCCCGATCCACCGGGGGAAACACCATATATTTT. This codes for CASSSRSTGGNTIYF. The chain employs TRBV19 and TRBJ1-3, with D unclear. Trimming shortened V by 5 bases and J by 4 bases, and 15 bases separated the two germline ends. This CDR3 contains 15 residues. Germline lookup yields CDR1 LNHDA and CDR2 SQIVND (reference sequence).

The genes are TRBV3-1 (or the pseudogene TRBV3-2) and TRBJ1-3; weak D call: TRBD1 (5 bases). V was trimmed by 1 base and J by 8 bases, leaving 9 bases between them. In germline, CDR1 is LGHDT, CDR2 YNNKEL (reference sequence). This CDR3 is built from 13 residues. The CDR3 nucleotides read TGTGCCAGCAGCCAAGCCAGGGTGGACACCATATATTTT. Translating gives CASSQARVDTIYF.

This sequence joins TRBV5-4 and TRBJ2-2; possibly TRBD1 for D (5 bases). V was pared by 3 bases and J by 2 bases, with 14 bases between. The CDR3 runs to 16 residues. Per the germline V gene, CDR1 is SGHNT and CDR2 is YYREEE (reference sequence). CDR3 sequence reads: CASSSQTGSNTGELFF. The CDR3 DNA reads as TGTGCCAGCAGCTCCCAAACAGGATCAAACACCGGGGAGCTGTTTTTT.

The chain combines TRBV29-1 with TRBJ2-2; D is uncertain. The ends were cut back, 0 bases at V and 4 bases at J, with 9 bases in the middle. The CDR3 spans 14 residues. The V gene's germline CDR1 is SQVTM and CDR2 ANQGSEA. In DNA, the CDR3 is TGCAGCGTTGAAGAGCAGCAGATCACCGGGGAGCTGTTTTTT. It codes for CSVEEQQITGELFF.